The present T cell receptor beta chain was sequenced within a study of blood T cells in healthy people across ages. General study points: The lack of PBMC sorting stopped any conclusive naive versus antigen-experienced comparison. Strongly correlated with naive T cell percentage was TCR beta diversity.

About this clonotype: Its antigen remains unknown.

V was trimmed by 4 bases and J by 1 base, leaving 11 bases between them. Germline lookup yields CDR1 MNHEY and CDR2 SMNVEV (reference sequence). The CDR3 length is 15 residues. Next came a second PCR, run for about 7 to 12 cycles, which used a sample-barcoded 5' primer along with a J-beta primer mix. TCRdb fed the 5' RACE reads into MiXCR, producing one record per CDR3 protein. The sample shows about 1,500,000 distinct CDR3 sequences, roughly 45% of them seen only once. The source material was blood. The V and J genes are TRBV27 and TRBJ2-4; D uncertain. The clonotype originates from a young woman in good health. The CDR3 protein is CASSSHARAKNIQYF. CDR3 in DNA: TGTGCCAGCAGTTCCCACGCTCGTGCCAAAAACATTCAGTACTTC.